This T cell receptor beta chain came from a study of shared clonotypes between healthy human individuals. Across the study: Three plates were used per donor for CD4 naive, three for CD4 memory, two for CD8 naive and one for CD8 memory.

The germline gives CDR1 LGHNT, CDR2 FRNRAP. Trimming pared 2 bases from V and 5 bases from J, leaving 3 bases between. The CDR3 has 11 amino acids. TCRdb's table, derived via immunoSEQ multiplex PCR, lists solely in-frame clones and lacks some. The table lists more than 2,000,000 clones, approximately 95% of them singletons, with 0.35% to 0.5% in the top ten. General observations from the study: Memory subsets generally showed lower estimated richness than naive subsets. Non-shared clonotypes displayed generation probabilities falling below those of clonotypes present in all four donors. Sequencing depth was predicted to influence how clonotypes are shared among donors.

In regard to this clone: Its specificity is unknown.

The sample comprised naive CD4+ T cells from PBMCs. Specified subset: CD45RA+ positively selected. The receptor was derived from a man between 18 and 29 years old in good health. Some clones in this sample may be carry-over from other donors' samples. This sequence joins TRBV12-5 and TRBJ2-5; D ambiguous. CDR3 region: CASGLSETQYF. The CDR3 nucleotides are TGTGCTAGTGGTTTGAGCGAGACCCAGTACTTC. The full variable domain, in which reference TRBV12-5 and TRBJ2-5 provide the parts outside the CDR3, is DARVTQTPRHKVTEMGQEVTMRCQPILGHNTVFWYRQTMMQGLELLAYFRNRAPLDDSGMPKDRFSAEMPDATLATLKIQPSEPRDSAVYFCASGLSETQYFGPGTRLLVL.